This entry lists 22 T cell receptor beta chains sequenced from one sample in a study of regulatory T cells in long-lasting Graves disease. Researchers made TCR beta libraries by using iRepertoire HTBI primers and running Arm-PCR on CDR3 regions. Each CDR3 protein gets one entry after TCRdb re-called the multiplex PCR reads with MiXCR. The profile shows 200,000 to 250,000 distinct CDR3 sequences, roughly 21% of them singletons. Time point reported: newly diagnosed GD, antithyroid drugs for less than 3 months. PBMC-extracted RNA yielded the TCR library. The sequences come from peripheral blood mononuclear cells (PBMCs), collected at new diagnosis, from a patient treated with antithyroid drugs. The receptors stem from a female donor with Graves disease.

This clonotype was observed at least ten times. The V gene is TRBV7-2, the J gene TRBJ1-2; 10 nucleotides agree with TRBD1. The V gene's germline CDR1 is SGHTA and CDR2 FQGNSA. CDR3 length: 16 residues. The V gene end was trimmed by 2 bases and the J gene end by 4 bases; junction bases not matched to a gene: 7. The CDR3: CASSLSTGGAGYGYTF. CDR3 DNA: TGTGCCAGCAGCTTATCGACAGGGGGCGCGGGCTATGGCTACACCTTC.

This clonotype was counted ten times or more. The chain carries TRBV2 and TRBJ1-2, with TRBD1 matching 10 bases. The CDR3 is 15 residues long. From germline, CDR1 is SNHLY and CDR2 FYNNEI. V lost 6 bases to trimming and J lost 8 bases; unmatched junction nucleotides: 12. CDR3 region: CASSALGQGSGGYTF. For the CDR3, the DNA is TGTGCCAGCAGCGCTTTGGGACAGGGGTCCGGAGGCTACACCTTC.

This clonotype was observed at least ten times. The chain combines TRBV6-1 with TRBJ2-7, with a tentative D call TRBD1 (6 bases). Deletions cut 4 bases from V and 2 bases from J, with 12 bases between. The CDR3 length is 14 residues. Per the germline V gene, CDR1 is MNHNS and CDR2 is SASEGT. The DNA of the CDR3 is TGTGCCAGCAGTGGGGGGACACTTACCTACGAGCAGTACTTC. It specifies CASSGGTLTYEQYF.

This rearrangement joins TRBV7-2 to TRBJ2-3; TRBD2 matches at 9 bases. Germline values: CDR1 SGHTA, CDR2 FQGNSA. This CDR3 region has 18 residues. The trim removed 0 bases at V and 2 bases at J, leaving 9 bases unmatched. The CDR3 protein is CASSLASAGGGFTDTQYF. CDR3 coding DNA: TGTGCCAGCAGCTTAGCCTCAGCGGGGGGCGGGTTCACAGATACGCAGTATTTT.

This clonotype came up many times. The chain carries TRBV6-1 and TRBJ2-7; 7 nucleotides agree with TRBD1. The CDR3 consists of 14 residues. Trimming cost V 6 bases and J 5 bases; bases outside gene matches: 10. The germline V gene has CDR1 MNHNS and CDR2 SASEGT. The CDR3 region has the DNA TGTGCCAGCAGACCGGGACAGCTGTACGACGAGCAGTACTTC. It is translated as CASRPGQLYDEQYF.

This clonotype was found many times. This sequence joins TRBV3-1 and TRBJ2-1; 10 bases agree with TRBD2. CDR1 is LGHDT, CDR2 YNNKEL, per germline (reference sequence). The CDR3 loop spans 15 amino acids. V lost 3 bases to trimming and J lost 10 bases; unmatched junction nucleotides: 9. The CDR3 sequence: CASSHGLAAIREQFF. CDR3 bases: TGTGCCAGCAGCCACGGACTAGCGGCCATCCGGGAGCAGTTCTTC.

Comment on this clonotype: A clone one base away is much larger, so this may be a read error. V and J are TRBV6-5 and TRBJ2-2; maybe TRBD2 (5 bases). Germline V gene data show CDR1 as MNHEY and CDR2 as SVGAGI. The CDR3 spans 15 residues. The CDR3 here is CASSYVGPYTGEPFF. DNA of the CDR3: TGTGCCAGCAGTTACGTCGGTCCCTACACCGGGGAGCCGTTTTTT.

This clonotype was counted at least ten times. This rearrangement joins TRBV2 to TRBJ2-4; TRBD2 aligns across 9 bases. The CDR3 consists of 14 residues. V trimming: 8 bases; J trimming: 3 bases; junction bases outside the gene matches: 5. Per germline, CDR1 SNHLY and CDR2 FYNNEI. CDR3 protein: CASGAGGNKNIQYF. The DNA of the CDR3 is TGTGCCAGCGGTGCGGGGGGGAACAAAAACATTCAGTACTTC.

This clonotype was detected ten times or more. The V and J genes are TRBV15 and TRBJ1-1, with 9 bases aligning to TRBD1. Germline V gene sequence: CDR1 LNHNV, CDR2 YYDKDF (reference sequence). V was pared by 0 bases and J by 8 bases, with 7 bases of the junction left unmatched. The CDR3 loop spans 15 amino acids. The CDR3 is CATSRDRDRAVEAFF. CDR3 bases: TGTGCCACCAGCAGAGACCGGGACAGGGCTGTAGAAGCTTTCTTT.

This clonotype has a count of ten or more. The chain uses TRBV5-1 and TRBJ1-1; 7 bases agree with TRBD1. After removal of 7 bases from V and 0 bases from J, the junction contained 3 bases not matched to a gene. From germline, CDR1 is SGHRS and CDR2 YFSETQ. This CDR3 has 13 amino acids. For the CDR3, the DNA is TGCGCCAGCTGGGACAGAGTGAACACTGAAGCTTTCTTT. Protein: CASWDRVNTEAFF.

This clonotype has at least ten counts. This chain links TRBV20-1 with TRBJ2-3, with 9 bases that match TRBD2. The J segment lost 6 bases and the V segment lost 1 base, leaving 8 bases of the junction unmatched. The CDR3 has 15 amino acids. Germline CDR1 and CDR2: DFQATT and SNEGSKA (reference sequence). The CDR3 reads CSARGPGTSSDTQYF. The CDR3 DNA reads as TGCAGTGCTAGAGGACCCGGGACTAGCTCGGATACGCAGTATTTT.

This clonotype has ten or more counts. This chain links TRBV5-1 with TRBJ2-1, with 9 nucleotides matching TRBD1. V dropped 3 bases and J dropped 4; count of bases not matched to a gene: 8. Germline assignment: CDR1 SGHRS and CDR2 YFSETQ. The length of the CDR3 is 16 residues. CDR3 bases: TGCGCCAGCAGCTGGGGACCGGGACAGGGATACAATGAGCAGTTCTTC. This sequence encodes CASSWGPGQGYNEQFF.

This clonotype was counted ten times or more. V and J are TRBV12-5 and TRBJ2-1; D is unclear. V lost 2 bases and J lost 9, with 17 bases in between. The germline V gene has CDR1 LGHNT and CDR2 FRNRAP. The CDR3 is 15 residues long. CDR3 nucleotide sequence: TGTGCTAGTGGTTTGCACTACTCGTACCTTCTTGAGCAGTTCTTC. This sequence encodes CASGLHYSYLLEQFF.

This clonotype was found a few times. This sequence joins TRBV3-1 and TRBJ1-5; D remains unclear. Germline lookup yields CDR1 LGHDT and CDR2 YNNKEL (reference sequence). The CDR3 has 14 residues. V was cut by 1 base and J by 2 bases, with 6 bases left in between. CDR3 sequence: CASSQVPGNQPQHF. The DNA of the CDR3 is TGTGCCAGCAGCCAAGTCCCTGGCAATCAGCCCCAGCATTTT.

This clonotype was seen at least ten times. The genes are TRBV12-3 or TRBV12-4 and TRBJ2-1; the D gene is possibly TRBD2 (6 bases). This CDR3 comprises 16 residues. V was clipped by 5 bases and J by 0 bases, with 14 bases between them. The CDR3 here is CASSRGEDPSYNEQFF. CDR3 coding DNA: TGTGCCAGCAGTCGCGGGGAGGACCCCTCCTACAATGAGCAGTTCTTC.

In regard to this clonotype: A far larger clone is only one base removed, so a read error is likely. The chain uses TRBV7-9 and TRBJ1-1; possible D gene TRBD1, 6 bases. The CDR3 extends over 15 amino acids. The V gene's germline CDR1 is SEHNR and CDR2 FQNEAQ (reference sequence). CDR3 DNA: TGTGCCGGCAGCTCACAGGGAACGATGAACACTGAAGCTTTCTTT. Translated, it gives CAGSSQGTMNTEAFF.

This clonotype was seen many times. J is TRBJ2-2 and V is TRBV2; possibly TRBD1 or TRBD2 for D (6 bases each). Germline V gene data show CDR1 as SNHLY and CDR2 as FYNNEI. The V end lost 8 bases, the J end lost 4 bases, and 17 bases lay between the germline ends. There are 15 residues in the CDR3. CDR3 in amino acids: CASSEGGRGTGELFF. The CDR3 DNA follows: TGTGCCAGCTCCGAGGGGGGACGGGGCACCGGGGAGCTGTTTTTT.

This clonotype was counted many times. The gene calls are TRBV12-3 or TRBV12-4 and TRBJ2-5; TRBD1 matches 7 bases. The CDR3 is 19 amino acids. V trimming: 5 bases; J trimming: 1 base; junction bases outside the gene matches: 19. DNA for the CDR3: TGTGCCAGCAGTGAATACAGGGGAAACCTCGAACCTCCCCAAGAGACCCAGTACTTC. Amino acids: CASSEYRGNLEPPQETQYF.

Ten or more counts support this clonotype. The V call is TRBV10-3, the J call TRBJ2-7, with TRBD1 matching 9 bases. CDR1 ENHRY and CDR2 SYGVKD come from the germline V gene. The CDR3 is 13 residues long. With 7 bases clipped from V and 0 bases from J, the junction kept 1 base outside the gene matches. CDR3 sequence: CAIMTGGSYEQYF. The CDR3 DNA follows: TGTGCCATCATGACAGGGGGCTCCTACGAGCAGTACTTC.

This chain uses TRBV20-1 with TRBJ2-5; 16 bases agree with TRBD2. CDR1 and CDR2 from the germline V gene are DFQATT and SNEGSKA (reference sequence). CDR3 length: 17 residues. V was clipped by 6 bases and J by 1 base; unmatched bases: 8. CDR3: CSAPGLAGGGPQETQYF. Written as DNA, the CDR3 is TGCAGTGCACCGGGACTAGCGGGGGGGGGTCCCCAAGAGACCCAGTACTTC.

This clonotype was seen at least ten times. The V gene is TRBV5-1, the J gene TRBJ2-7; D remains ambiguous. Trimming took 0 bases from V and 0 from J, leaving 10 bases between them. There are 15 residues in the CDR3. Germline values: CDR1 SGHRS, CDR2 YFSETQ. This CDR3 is CASSLGPTSSYEQYF. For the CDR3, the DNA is TGCGCCAGCAGCTTGGGGCCGACCTCCTCCTACGAGCAGTACTTC.

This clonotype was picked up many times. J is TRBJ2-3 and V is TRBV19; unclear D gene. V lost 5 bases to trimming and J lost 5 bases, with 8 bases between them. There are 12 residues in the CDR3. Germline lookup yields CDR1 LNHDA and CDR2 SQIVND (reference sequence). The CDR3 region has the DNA TGTGCCAGTAGTGCAACGGGAGATACGCAGTATTTT. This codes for CASSATGDTQYF.